This is a list of T cell receptor beta chains from one sample in a study of OX40 agonist ivuxolimab in advanced cancers. Assay used: immunoSEQ multiplex PCR; TCRdb lists only in-frame clones, some missing. The table includes tens of thousands of clones, around 90% detected once. Sequencing used CD4+ or CD8+ T cells sorted from blood, obtained in a trial of the OX40 agonist ivuxolimab. These receptors were taken from an adult with an advanced solid tumor such as melanoma, head and neck, liver or kidney cancer. Each CDR3 is given without its conserved first and last residue. The order of the fields is V gene, J gene, CDR3 protein.

>TRBV6-5|TRBJ1-1
ASSYLLSGAF
>TRBV11-2|TRBJ2-1
ASSADSSYNEQF
>TRBV4-1|TRBJ1-6
ASSQELGGLRPVTYNSPLH
>TRBV7-6|TRBJ2-5
ASSSRGWETQY
>TRBV27|TRBJ2-1
ASSFHGASGRYNEQF
>TRBV13|TRBJ1-3
ASSRQQGSSGNTIY
>TRBV7-3|TRBJ2-2
ASSLGTSGSLTGELF
>TRBV2|TRBJ2-7
ASSPGTIVLGYEQY
>TRBV4-2|TRBJ2-2
ASSRLGQGADTGELF
>TRBV19|TRBJ2-1
ASSIMGLGYNEQF
>TRBV20-1|TRBJ2-7
SVESYEQY
>TRBV19|TRBJ2-3
ASSIGTSGSIGYTQY
>TRBV15|TRBJ2-1
ATSRGHSGEGNEQF
>TRBV2|TRBJ2-7
ASSGRTGSYEQY
>TRBV7-9|TRBJ2-1
ASSLGLLTF
>TRBV19|TRBJ2-1
ASSIDRPPLYNEQF
>TRBV6-5|TRBJ2-1
ASSYSGSYNEQF
>TRBV7-8|TRBJ1-1
ASSLPGQLAEAF
>TRBV19|TRBJ2-7
ASTDGYYEQY
>TRBV7-9|TRBJ2-5
ASSLAQGRMETQY
>TRBV6-5|TRBJ2-7
ASSYSTASYEQY
>TRBV11-3|TRBJ1-1
ASSFGSAVEAF
>TRBV19|TRBJ1-5
ASIQADRVGNQPQH
>TRBV19|TRBJ2-5
ASSWASGKQETQY
>TRBV19|TRBJ2-7
ASSIGRTYEQY
>TRBV7-6|TRBJ2-1
ASSFPMDNEQF
>TRBV9|TRBJ2-5
ASSSGTILGTQY
>TRBV4-1|.
ASSQEGQGYEQY
>TRBV6-5|TRBJ2-7
ASSYSRNPYEQY
>TRBV6-4|TRBJ2-3
ASSDSGGRATDTQY
>TRBV19|TRBJ1-1
ASINSGRRAAF
>TRBV7-9|TRBJ2-1
ASSWNVQF
>TRBV5-6|TRBJ2-7
ASSLDLFPYEQY
>TRBV6-8|TRBJ2-7
ATPTGIYEQY